This record concerns one T cell receptor (beta chain) sequence. This entry is derived from a study of cytomegalovirus exposure and HLA in healthy donors. PCR was performed using 60 Vbeta and 13 Jbeta primers. The method was immunoSEQ multiplex PCR; TCRdb's version includes in-frame clones alone and lacks a portion of them. The sample contains some 110,000 clones, about four fifths of which appear only once. Although they were nominally healthy when sampled, donors likely had unrecorded immune exposures. This clonotype originated in a woman aged 18-29 years in good health and CMV-seropositive. Sequencing input: PBMCs.

The CDR3 DNA reads TGTGCCAGCAGTTACTCACGGGACAGCTATGGCTACACCTTC. This codes for CASSYSRDSYGYTF. The rearrangement joins TRBV6-5 to TRBJ1-2; 7 bases are shared with TRBD1. Germline V gene data show CDR1 as MNHEY and CDR2 as SVGAGI. The length of the CDR3 is 14 residues. The J segment lost 4 bases and the V segment lost 0 bases, leaving 2 bases of the junction unmatched.